This is a list of T cell receptor beta chains from one sample in a study of blood T cell repertoires in COVID-19. The repertoire was sequenced with immunoSEQ multiplex PCR; TCRdb's copy has only in-frame clones and lacks some. The sample yields 90,000 to 150,000 clones, about 86% seen once. The sequenced sample was peripheral blood. These receptors originate from a woman in her 50s with active or convalescent COVID-19. Each CDR3 is given with its conserved first and last residue. Only part of the rows carry a size: once, few, many, or a class if the clone is expanded.

V	size	J	CDR3
TRBV27	NA	TRBJ2-2	CASSGLAGWGGELFF
TRBV3-1/TRBV3-2	NA	TRBJ1-4	CASSHGTGGEKLFF
TRBV10-3	NA	TRBJ1-5	CAISQGVSGNQPQHF
TRBV7-9	NA	TRBJ1-4	CASSQWGKTTNEKLFF
TRBV19	NA	TRBJ1-2	CASRDGQGGYGYTF
TRBV14	NA	TRBJ1-6	CASSQESSVSPLHF
TRBV7-2	NA	TRBJ2-7	CASSYGQGSTYEQYF
TRBV21-1	NA	TRBJ2-7	CASSKCRGWDEQYF
TRBV13	NA	TRBJ2-5	CASSHPYRGETQYF
TRBV24-1	NA	TRBJ2-1	CATSDPGQGYNEQFF
TRBV3-1/TRBV3-2	NA	TRBJ1-1	CASSRRDSTEAFF
TRBV19	NA	TRBJ2-3	CATSSTGLAGVREDTQYF
TRBV29-1	NA	TRBJ2-5	CSAQTPLGLAGGYQETQYF
TRBV2	NA	TRBJ2-1	CASRSTGHNEQFF
TRBV9	NA	TRBJ1-3	CASSVGLAAASSGNTIYF
TRBV2	few	TRBJ2-7	CASSGLQGRGNYEQYF
TRBV6-1	NA	TRBJ2-7	CASSEAWGQERFGEQYF
TRBV28	NA	TRBJ2-7	CASSWVSGGIPYEQYF
TRBV9	NA	TRBJ2-5	CASSRTGRRETQYF
TRBV28	few	TRBJ2-7	CASSTGTAPYEQYF
TRBV6-2/TRBV6-3	NA	TRBJ2-5	CASSPGLIQETQYF
TRBV20-1	NA	TRBJ2-1	CSASRSNEQFF
TRBV5-4	few	TRBJ2-3	CASSPLAPVSSPHTDTQYF
TRBV5-1	few	TRBJ2-7	CASSLKSSGSSEQYF
TRBV9	NA	TRBJ1-1	CASSINDRNTEAFF
TRBV4-1	NA	TRBJ1-1	CASSQDATWNTEAFF
TRBV5-5	NA	TRBJ2-3	CASSFGQGGSWADTQYF
TRBV29-1	NA	TRBJ2-3	CSVPGQGVDTQYF
TRBV29-1	NA	TRBJ2-7	CSVVSAGDEQYF
TRBV7-2	NA	TRBJ2-5	CASSPRTSGGQENQYF
TRBV3-1/TRBV3-2	NA	TRBJ2-3	CASSQDIAGTDTQYF
TRBV2	NA	TRBJ2-3	CASSPTGVIIDTQYF
TRBV29-1	NA	TRBJ2-3	CSGSGRAYKDTQYF
TRBV4-1	NA	TRBJ1-6	CASSQEGARNSPLHF
TRBV28	NA	TRBJ1-5	CASSATGILSNQPQHF
TRBV28	NA	TRBJ1-2	CASSSTGDAYYTF
TRBV2	NA	TRBJ1-4	CASSGRLDSEKLFF
TRBV9	NA	TRBJ1-1	CASSGVGSTEAFF
TRBV28	NA	TRBJ1-6	CASTVGNSPLHF
TRBV9	NA	TRBJ2-2	CASSPQAAGELFF
TRBV29-1	NA	TRBJ2-7	CSVQRARGVGYEQYF
TRBV18	once	TRBJ1-5	CASSPPGGFRQPQHF
TRBV19	NA	TRBJ2-1	CASTIPGTMVF
TRBV7-2	NA	TRBJ2-3	CASSRREGTDTQYF
TRBV20-1	NA	TRBJ1-2	CSASGDGRFYGYTF
TRBV5-1	NA	TRBJ2-1	CASSVGLDEQFF
TRBV6-6	NA	TRBJ2-3	CASSYGKKDTQYF
TRBV27	NA	TRBJ1-4	CASSPQGWSNEKLFF
TRBV27	NA	TRBJ2-1	CASSFRREVPQGEQFF
TRBV29-1	NA	TRBJ1-2	CSVEGQNYNYGYTF
TRBV19	NA	TRBJ2-7	CASSMRALAGRDEQYF
TRBV5-4	NA	TRBJ2-1	CASGKGADEQFF
TRBV4-3	NA	TRBJ2-7	CASSQGTSGSGNEQYF
TRBV11-2	few	TRBJ1-4	CASSPRTGTVNEKLFF
TRBV12-3/TRBV12-4	NA	TRBJ1-1	CASSKTGSTEAFF
TRBV5-1	NA	TRBJ2-3	CASSSRTGSTDTQYF
TRBV5-6	NA	TRBJ1-3	CASSLLFSGNTIYF